These T cell receptor beta chains were read from a single sample in a study of T cell responses to AZD1222 COVID-19 vaccine. TCRdb keeps only in-frame clones here, not all; method: immunoSEQ multiplex PCR. The sample includes 200,000 or so clones, approximately 94% of them seen just once. The sample here was peripheral blood, taken 28 days after the second AZD1222 dose. The receptors stem from an adult who received the AZD1222 COVID-19 vaccine. CDR3s include the opening cysteine and the closing phenylalanine or tryptophan. A D gene is named only where the DNA matches it firmly. Clone size appears in some rows only: once, few, many, or a class for an expanded clone.

>TRBD1|TRBV19|TRBJ1-5|once
TGTGCCAGTAGTAGGACGGGACAGGGAGGGGGCAATCAGCCCCAGCATTTT
CASSRTGQGGGNQPQHF
>.|TRBV4-1|TRBJ2-7|.
TGCGCCAGCAGCCAAGGGCAGCAGTTCTACGAGCAGTACTTC
CASSQGQQFYEQYF
>.|TRBV19|TRBJ1-1|few
TGTGCCAGTAGCCTCTTCCCGCGGGAGCGGGCTTTCTTT
CASSLFPRERAFF
>.|TRBV9|TRBJ1-1|.
TGTGCCAGCAGCATCGGACAGACGAACACTGAAGCTTTCTTT
CASSIGQTNTEAFF
>.|TRBV7-2|TRBJ2-3|.
TGTGCCAGCAGCTTGGTGGAGCAGGAGGTGCAGTATTTT
CASSLVEQEVQYF
>.|TRBV9|TRBJ2-7|.
TGTGCCAGCAGGGATCCGACAGTCCACCGGGGCGAGCAGTACTTC
CASRDPTVHRGEQYF
>.|TRBV25-1|TRBJ2-3|.
TGTGCCAGCAGTGAATGGGCGGGGGCCACAGATACGCAGTATTTT
CASSEWAGATDTQYF
>.|TRBV5-1|TRBJ2-7|.
TGCGCCAGCAGCCCCCGGGAAGGGATTAGGGTCGAGCAGTACTTC
CASSPREGIRVEQYF
>.|TRBV5-4|TRBJ1-1|.
TGTGCCAGCAGCTTATATACTGAAGCTTTCTTT
CASSLYTEAFF
>.|TRBV4-2|TRBJ1-1|.
TGTGCCAGCAGCCATGACGGACAGAGAGTGAACACTGAAGCTTTCTTT
CASSHDGQRVNTEAFF
>TRBD1|TRBV4-3|TRBJ2-2|.
TGCGCCAGCAGCCAAGGGGCGCCGGGACAGGGGGCGATTAACACCGGGGAGCTGTTTTTT
CASSQGAPGQGAINTGELFF
>TRBD1|TRBV12-3/TRBV12-4|TRBJ1-2|.
TGTGCCAGCAGGCCAGGGGGGCGTTATGGCTACACCTTC
CASRPGGRYGYTF
>.|TRBV4-1|TRBJ1-4|once
TGCGCCAGCAGCCAAGTGGGACTGACTAATGAAAAACTGTTTTTT
CASSQVGLTNEKLFF
>TRBD2|TRBV6-5|TRBJ2-3|.
TGTGCCAGCAGTTCTCCGGGACTAGCGAGCACAGATACGCAGTATTTT
CASSSPGLASTDTQYF
>TRBD1|TRBV18|TRBJ1-1|.
TGTGCCAGCTCACAACGGACAGGGGAAACGATTGAAGCTTTCTTT
CASSQRTGETIEAFF
>.|TRBV3-1/TRBV3-2|TRBJ2-7|.
TGTGCCAGCAGCCAAGGATTAGGAGCCTACGAGCAGTACTTC
CASSQGLGAYEQYF
>.|TRBV20-1|TRBJ1-2|.
TGCAGTGCTAGTAGGAGGGGTAGGGATGGCTACACCTTC
CSASRRGRDGYTF
>TRBD1|TRBV7-9|TRBJ2-7|.
TGTGCCAGCAGCTTAGGTGGACAGGGGTCCTACGAGCAGTACTTC
CASSLGGQGSYEQYF
>TRBD1|TRBV19|TRBJ1-1|.
TGTGCCAGTAGTAAGGACAGGGGGAACGTGAACACTGAAGCTTTCTTT
CASSKDRGNVNTEAFF
>.|TRBV3-1/TRBV3-2|TRBJ1-2|.
TGTGCCAGCAGCCAAACGGCCCTACCCGTCTATGGCTACACCTTC
CASSQTALPVYGYTF
>TRBD2|TRBV18|TRBJ2-2|.
TGTGCCAGCTCACCATCGCCGGGACTAGCGTTCGGGGAGCTGTTTTTT
CASSPSPGLAFGELFF
>.|TRBV7-2|TRBJ1-1|.
TGTGCCAGCAGCTTAGATTTTGGACCCACTGAAGCTTTCTTT
CASSLDFGPTEAFF
>.|TRBV19|TRBJ1-6|.
TGTGCCAGTAGTGCTCATAGTTCACCCCTCCACTTT
CASSAHSSPLHF
>.|TRBV2|TRBJ2-7|.
TGTGCCAGCAGTGATATTCTAGACAGCCACGGCTCCTACGAGCAGTACTTC
CASSDILDSHGSYEQYF
>.|TRBV5-1|TRBJ2-1|.
TGCGCCAGCAGCTTGAACAGGGACAATGAGCAGTTCTTC
CASSLNRDNEQFF
>.|TRBV21-1|TRBJ1-2|.
TGTGCCAGCAGCAAACTCACAGGGGAGGACTATGGCTACACCTTC
CASSKLTGEDYGYTF
>.|TRBV6-5|TRBJ2-2|.
TGTGCCAGCAAAAGACAGGGAGGCGACACCGGGGAGCTGTTTTTT
CASKRQGGDTGELFF
>.|TRBV6-4|TRBJ1-2|.
TGTGCCAGCAGTGACGGGGGACGCTATGGCTACACCTTC
CASSDGGRYGYTF
>.|TRBV2|TRBJ2-3|.
TGTGCCAGCAAGGAGTGGGCGACAGATACGCAGTATTTT
CASKEWATDTQYF
>.|TRBV6-5|TRBJ1-2|once
TGTGCCAGCAGTTATCAAGGGACAGGCTACACCTTC
CASSYQGTGYTF
>.|TRBV7-9|TRBJ1-1|.
TGTGCCAGCAGCGGGGATGGGGCCGAAGCTTTCTTT
CASSGDGAEAFF
>.|TRBV7-3|TRBJ1-3|.
TGTGCCAGCAGCTTGTCCGGGACACCTGGAAACACCATATATTTT
CASSLSGTPGNTIYF
>TRBD2|TRBV6-4|TRBJ2-3|.
TGTGCCAGCAGTGAAGACGCCGGACTAGGGGGCACAGATACGCAGTATTTT
CASSEDAGLGGTDTQYF
>.|TRBV6-2/TRBV6-3|TRBJ2-1|.
TGTGCCAGCAGCCGACCCGTAGTGGATGAGCAGTTCTTC
CASSRPVVDEQFF
>.|TRBV19|TRBJ1-5|.
TGTGCCAGTAGTATCTACGAAGAAGTAGATCAGCCCCAGCATTTT
CASSIYEEVDQPQHF
>TRBD1|TRBV19|TRBJ2-5|.
TGTGCCAGTAGTAAGAGGACAGGGTACGTGGAGACCCAGTACTTC
CASSKRTGYVETQYF
>.|TRBV9|TRBJ2-7|.
TGTGCCAGCAGCGTAACAGGAAGCTCCTACGAGCAGTACTTC
CASSVTGSSYEQYF
>.|TRBV11-3|TRBJ1-6|.
TGTGCCAGCAGATTGGACAGAAATTCACCCCTCCACTTT
CASRLDRNSPLHF
>.|TRBV5-4|TRBJ1-1|.
TGTGCCAGCAGCTTGAGTTTAAACCCTGAAGCTTTCTTT
CASSLSLNPEAFF
>TRBD1|TRBV20-1|TRBJ2-2|.
TGCAGTGCTGGTGGACAGGGGTCTAGCGGGGAGCTGTTTTTT
CSAGGQGSSGELFF
>.|TRBV27|TRBJ2-7|.
TGTGCCAGCAGTTCGGGGGTCTGGGGCTCCTACGAGCAGTACTTC
CASSSGVWGSYEQYF
>.|TRBV28|TRBJ2-1|.
TGTGCCAGCCCACCGGCTATACACGGGACCAATGAGCAGTTCTTC
CASPPAIHGTNEQFF
>.|TRBV11-1|TRBJ2-7|.
TGTGCCAGCAGCCGCCGCCGGGCCCCATACGAGCAGTACTTC
CASSRRRAPYEQYF
>.|TRBV19|TRBJ1-2|.
TGTGCCAGTAGTATGGTGGCAGGGGTAAATAACTATGGCTACACCTTC
CASSMVAGVNNYGYTF
>TRBD2|TRBV6-5|TRBJ2-7|.
TGTGCCAGCAGTTCGGGGGGGGTACTCTACGAGCAGTACTTC
CASSSGGVLYEQYF
>.|TRBV11-2|TRBJ2-2|.
TGTGCCAGCAGCCCCCTTGGGATCGGGGGCGGGAACACCGGGGAGCTGTTTTTT
CASSPLGIGGGNTGELFF
>TRBD1|TRBV5-4|TRBJ1-2|.
TGTGCCAGCAGCTTGGCAGGGGGCGTTTCATATGGCTACACCTTC
CASSLAGGVSYGYTF
>.|TRBV6-2/TRBV6-3|TRBJ2-1|.
TGTGCCAGCAGTAAGGACCCTTTCGATGAGCAGTTCTTC
CASSKDPFDEQFF
>.|TRBV18|TRBJ2-1|.
TGTGCCAGCTCACCACCAGGGGCTTACCCAGACAATGAGCAGTTCTTC
CASSPPGAYPDNEQFF
>.|TRBV4-2|TRBJ1-1|.
TGTGCCAGCAGCCAACTTGGGGGGGGGACTGAAGCTTTCTTT
CASSQLGGGTEAFF
>TRBD1|TRBV3-1/TRBV3-2|TRBJ1-2|.
TGTGCCAGCAGCCGTAGCCCAGGGGGCGAGTCGTATGGCTACACCTTC
CASSRSPGGESYGYTF
>.|TRBV28|TRBJ1-4|.
TGTGCCAGCAGTTCCAACAGGTTCTCTAATGAAAAACTGTTTTTT
CASSSNRFSNEKLFF
>.|TRBV6-5|TRBJ1-2|.
TGTGCCAGCAAACCCCCTGGGACGGAATACTATGGCTACACCTTC
CASKPPGTEYYGYTF
>.|TRBV2|TRBJ1-6|.
TGTGCCAGCAGTCAGTTGGGCCCGGGAAATTCACCCCTCCACTTT
CASSQLGPGNSPLHF
>TRBD1|TRBV7-3|TRBJ1-1|.
TGTGCCAGCAGCCACGGGACAGGGGACACTGAAGCTTTCTTT
CASSHGTGDTEAFF
>.|TRBV3-1/TRBV3-2|TRBJ2-7|once
TGTGCCAGCAGCCTCTCTGGACGTGGGTTGGGCGAGCAGTACTTC
CASSLSGRGLGEQYF